A selection of T cell receptor beta chains follows, all from one sample in a study of molecular identifiers for immune sequencing clone quantification. TCRdb re-derived calls from the PCR reads in MiXCR, one entry per CDR3 protein. The sample carries approximately 550,000 distinct CDR3 sequences, about a quarter recorded once. Input material: naive CD8+ T cells from blood, with Jurkat cell RNA spiked in. All receptors come from a human donor in good health. Some libraries in this study had Jurkat cell RNA spiked in. Both conserved end residues are part of each CDR3. The D gene is left open where the match is weak. Not every row has a clone size; where given, it reads once, few, many or a size class.

TRBJ1-2,TRBV4-1,NA,NA,TGCGCCAGCAGCCAAGGCCCAATGAGCTATGGCTACACCTTC,CASSQGPMSYGYTF
TRBJ2-5,TRBV5-6,NA,NA,TGTGCCAGCAGCCCTGAGGGCAGGGCGGGAGAGACCCAGTACTTC,CASSPEGRAGETQYF
TRBJ2-5,TRBV20-1,TRBD2,NA,TGCAGTGCTAGAGGGGAGGCTAGCGGGGGGTCCCTACGAGAGACCCAGTACTTC,CSARGEASGGSLRETQYF
TRBJ1-6,TRBV7-9,NA,NA,TGTGCCAGCAGCTCCCCTAGAGCAGGACGGGCCCACTTT,CASSSPRAGRAHF
TRBJ2-3,TRBV9,NA,few,TGTGCCAGCAGCTCAGACGGGGACACCATCACAGATACGCAGTATTTT,CASSSDGDTITDTQYF
TRBJ1-2,TRBV5-1,NA,NA,TGCGCCAGCAGTGAGGGCCGCGAAATCTATGGCTACGCCTTC,CASSEGREIYGYAF
TRBJ1-5,TRBV4-1,NA,few,TGCGCCAGCAGCCAACATTCCCAAAATCAGCCCCAGCATTTT,CASSQHSQNQPQHF
TRBJ2-7,TRBV7-9,NA,many,TGTGCCAGCAGCCCCAGCAGGCCCACCTACGAGCAGTACTTC,CASSPSRPTYEQYF
TRBJ2-4,TRBV12-3/TRBV12-4,TRBD1,NA,TGTGCCAGCAGTTTTCCCGGACAGGGGAGCGACAAAAACACTCAGTACTTC,CASSFPGQGSDKNTQYF
TRBJ2-3,TRBV27,TRBD1,few,TGTGCCAGCACTCCGACAGGGACAACCTCGGATACGCAGTATTTT,CASTPTGTTSDTQYF
TRBJ2-1,TRBV29-1,NA,many,TGCAGCGTTGATTGGGGTAGCGACGTCGTCCCCTACAATGAGCAGTTCTTC,CSVDWGSDVVPYNEQFF
TRBJ2-1,TRBV19,NA,NA,TGTGCCAGTAGGGACAGACCTAACAATGAGCAGTTCTTC,CASRDRPNNEQFF
TRBJ1-1,TRBV20-1,NA,NA,TGCAGTGCTAAGGAATTGTGGGGGGGCGAGAACACTGAAGCTTTCTTT,CSAKELWGGENTEAFF
TRBJ2-2,TRBV24-1,TRBD1,many,TGTGCCACCAGTGATTTGATCGCAGGGGGAACCGGGGAGCTGTTTTTT,CATSDLIAGGTGELFF
TRBJ1-4,TRBV5-4,NA,NA,TGTGCCAGCAGCTTGGCTGTCAATGAAAAACTGTTTTTT,CASSLAVNEKLFF
TRBJ1-5,TRBV30,NA,NA,TGTGCCTGGAGTGTACGCCTCAATCAGCCCCAGCATTTT,CAWSVRLNQPQHF
TRBJ2-7,TRBV19,NA,many,TGTGCCAGTAGTATAGAGCTGAGGATCTACGAGCAGTACTTC,CASSIELRIYEQYF
TRBJ2-7,TRBV28,NA,few,TGTGCCAGCAGTTTAATTGGGCGGGCCGCCTACGAGCAGTACTTC,CASSLIGRAAYEQYF
TRBJ2-7,TRBV3-1,NA,NA,TGTGCCAGCAGCCGCGACAGACTACTTACCTACGAGCAGTACTTC,CASSRDRLLTYEQYF
TRBJ2-7,TRBV6-5,TRBD1,NA,TGTGCCAGCAGTTTATCAGAGGACAGGGGCGAGCAGTACTTC,CASSLSEDRGEQYF
TRBJ2-7,TRBV7-6,NA,once,TGTGCCAGCAGCTTAGGCCCCAGCGGTCCCTACGAGCAGTACTTC,CASSLGPSGPYEQYF
TRBJ2-7,TRBV5-1,TRBD2,many,TGCGCCAGCAGCCTCGGACTAGTCGCCTACGAGCAGTACTTC,CASSLGLVAYEQYF
TRBJ1-5,TRBV11-2,TRBD1,NA,TGTGCCAGCAAGCAGGGGGCCCGAAGCAATCAGCCCCAGCATTTT,CASKQGARSNQPQHF
TRBJ1-5,TRBV7-9,NA,NA,TGTGCCAGCAGCCTAGGATCCAGGGCGGGTCAGCCCCAGCATTTT,CASSLGSRAGQPQHF
TRBJ2-5,TRBV10-1,NA,NA,TGCGCCAGCAGTGAAGGTGGATCCCAAGAGACCCAGTACTTC,CASSEGGSQETQYF
TRBJ2-7,TRBV4-2,NA,NA,TGTGCCAGCAGCCAAGACTGGCCAACTTCCTACGAGCAGTACTTC,CASSQDWPTSYEQYF
TRBJ2-7,TRBV6-2/TRBV6-3,NA,few,TGTGCCAGCAGAACCCTCCCTTCGGGACACCTCTACGAGCAGTACTTC,CASRTLPSGHLYEQYF
TRBJ1-1,TRBV9,TRBD1,NA,TGTGCCAGCAGCGGAGGGGGCCCGAACACTGAAGCTTTCTTT,CASSGGGPNTEAFF
TRBJ1-2,TRBV19,NA,NA,TGTGCCTCGAAGGCGGGGGCGGGCTACACCTTC,CASKAGAGYTF
TRBJ2-7,TRBV19,NA,NA,TGTGCCAGTAGTCTTCGGGACTTTGGGGGCTACGAGCAGTACTTC,CASSLRDFGGYEQYF
TRBJ2-7,TRBV3-1,TRBD2,NA,TGTGCCAGCAGCCCAGCGGGGGGGGGACCCTACGAGCAGTACTTC,CASSPAGGGPYEQYF
TRBJ2-1,TRBV30,NA,NA,TGTGCCTGGATTCGGCGGAACTACAATGAGCAGTTCTTC,CAWIRRNYNEQFF
TRBJ2-3,TRBV28,TRBD1,few,TGTGCCAGCAGTGCCAGACAGGGGGCGAGTTACACAGATACGCAGTATTTT,CASSARQGASYTDTQYF
TRBJ1-6,TRBV6-2/TRBV6-3,NA,NA,TGTGCCAGCAGTTACGGTGGTTTTCGGTCACCCCTCCACTTT,CASSYGGFRSPLHF
TRBJ2-3,TRBV15,NA,few,TGTGCCACCAGCAGAGGCAGGGAAGATACGCAGTATTTT,CATSRGREDTQYF
TRBJ2-7,TRBV7-9,NA,NA,TGTGCCAGCAGCTTAGCGCGGGGGGACAGGGCCTACGAGCAGTACTTC,CASSLARGDRAYEQYF
TRBJ2-3,TRBV13,TRBD1,NA,TGTGCCATCCCGGGACAGATCACAGATACGCAGTATTTT,CAIPGQITDTQYF
TRBJ1-5,TRBV6-6,NA,many,TGTGCCAGCAGTTACGGACCTGTGGATAGCAATCAGCCCCAGCATTTT,CASSYGPVDSNQPQHF
TRBJ1-1,TRBV9,NA,NA,TGTGCCAGCAGCGCGGAGGGGTGGGCGGAAGCTTTCTTT,CASSAEGWAEAFF
TRBJ2-3,TRBV28,NA,many,TGTGCCAGCAGTTTAGGGTCAGCTGATACGCAGTATTTT,CASSLGSADTQYF
TRBJ2-5,TRBV12-3/TRBV12-4,TRBD2,few,TGTGCCAGCAGTCTAGCGGGGAGAGCAGAGACCCAGCACTTC,CASSLAGRAETQHF
TRBJ1-4,TRBV2,TRBD1,NA,TGTGCCAGCAAGCCCCTTTTCGGGACAGGGGGGCCTAATGAAAAACTGTTTTTT,CASKPLFGTGGPNEKLFF
TRBJ2-3,TRBV29-1,NA,many,TGCAGCGTTGATGGGGGTTCCCCTAGCGGACCAGGGGCAGATACGCAGTATTTT,CSVDGGSPSGPGADTQYF
TRBJ2-7,TRBV7-2,TRBD2,few,TGTGCCAGCAGCACGGGACTAGCAGAATACGAGCAGTACTTC,CASSTGLAEYEQYF
TRBJ1-1,TRBV20-1,TRBD1,few,TGCAGTGCTAGCCGCCACGGACAGGCACGGACAATGAACACTGAAGCTTTCTTT,CSASRHGQARTMNTEAFF
TRBJ2-5,TRBV7-9,NA,NA,TGTGCCAGCAGCTTAGCGACTTTCATCGTACCTATCCAAGAGACCCAGTACTTC,CASSLATFIVPIQETQYF
TRBJ2-7,TRBV20-1,TRBD2,few,TGCAGTGCTAGACTAGCGGGAGGGCCCGAGCAGTACTTC,CSARLAGGPEQYF
TRBJ1-6,TRBV19,NA,NA,TGTGCCAGTGGGACGACTGCATATAATTCACCCCTCCACTTT,CASGTTAYNSPLHF
TRBJ1-5,TRBV19,NA,NA,TGTGCCAGTAGGGCGGACAGTGTCAATCAGCCCCAGCATTTT,CASRADSVNQPQHF
TRBJ1-4,TRBV27,NA,NA,TGTGCCAGCAGTTCTGGGTACAATGAAAAACTGTTTTTT,CASSSGYNEKLFF
TRBJ2-2,TRBV30,TRBD1,NA,TGTGCCTGGAGTGCCTGGGACAGGGAGGACGCCGGGGAGCTGTTTTTT,CAWSAWDREDAGELFF
TRBJ2-3,TRBV30,TRBD1,few,TGTGCCTGGAGTGGACAGGGAACGGCAGATACGCAGTATTTT,CAWSGQGTADTQYF
TRBJ2-3,TRBV6-6,NA,NA,TGTGCCAGCACCCTTATGGATACGCAGTATTTT,CASTLMDTQYF
TRBJ2-3,TRBV27,NA,NA,TGTGCCAGCAGTTTATCAGCGGCCGGTTCAGATACGCAGTATTTT,CASSLSAAGSDTQYF
TRBJ2-3,TRBV9,NA,NA,TGTGCCAGCAGCTACCCTGGCAGGGGCCCAGATACGCAGTATTTT,CASSYPGRGPDTQYF
TRBJ2-5,TRBV20-1,NA,few,TGCAGTGCTAGTTATCCGGCTAGTGGAGAGACCCAGTACTTC,CSASYPASGETQYF
TRBJ2-5,TRBV29-1,NA,many,TGCAGCGTTGCCGGGACGACGGGAGCCCAGTACTTC,CSVAGTTGAQYF